The TCR beta chain described here comes from a study of CD8+ T cells in alopecia areata. Turning to the study itself: At a dose of 5 to 10 mg twice daily, oral tofacitinib was given to treated patients.

This clone has only a few counts. Its target is unknown. General observations from the study: TCRs were shared less clearly across patients than in mice, possibly for HLA-related reasons. It was observed that many expanded lesional clones persisted in scalp and blood during tofacitinib. Scalp clonality dropped significantly under tofacitinib, as did expanded CD8+ top-100 clones.

Per germline, CDR1 SGHRS and CDR2 YFSETQ. This CDR3 has 13 amino acids. Trimming took off 1 base at V and 6 bases at J, with 9 bases between the two ends. The treatment: oral pan-JAK inhibitor, 5-10 mg twice daily. RNA, once extracted, was reverse transcribed into cDNA for use as the sequencing template. TCRdb keeps only in-frame clones here, not all; method: immunoSEQ multiplex PCR. The sample consists of some 180,000 clones, approximately 50% of them appearing once. This receptor was taken from a human donor with alopecia areata. The material sequenced was CD8+ T cells sorted from blood, taken around week 54, from a patient treated with tofacitinib. V usage is TRBV5-1 and J usage is TRBJ2-3; D is undetermined. The CDR3 here is CASSLWARDTQYF. CDR3 DNA sequence: TGCGCCAGCAGCTTGTGGGCCAGGGATACGCAGTATTTT.